The 5 T cell receptor beta chains given below trace back to one sample, sequenced in a study of lymphopenia after photon versus proton radiotherapy. Sequencing was performed with immunoSEQ multiplex PCR; in TCRdb, only in-frame clones are kept and a portion is missing. The data show 150,000 to 200,000 clones, 80% to 90% seen once. Sequencing used peripheral blood, obtained from a patient treated with photon-based radiotherapy. These receptors originate from a man in his fifties with gastric cancer.

V usage is TRBV7-9 and J usage is TRBJ1-1; no clear D gene. This CDR3 has 15 amino acids. V was clipped by 5 bases and J by 0 bases, with 13 bases between them. Germline CDR1 reads SEHNR; CDR2 reads FQNEAQ (reference sequence). DNA of the CDR3: TGTGCCAGCAGCCCTCCCGGATGGGTGAACACTGAAGCTTTCTTT. This sequence encodes CASSPPGWVNTEAFF. Filled out from reference TRBV7-9 and TRBJ1-1, the complete variable domain reads DTGVSQNPRHKITKRGQNVTFRCDPISEHNRLYWYRQTLGQGPEFLTYFQNEAQLEKSRLLSDRFSAERPKGSFSTLEIQRTEQGDSAMYLCASSPPGWVNTEAFFGQGTRLTVV.

In this sample, this clone turned up once. The V gene is TRBV6-4, the J gene TRBJ2-1; TRBD2 matches 14 bases. Trimming took 7 bases from V and 9 from J; bases not matched to a gene: 8. Germline loops: CDR1 MRHNA, CDR2 SNTAGT. The CDR3 consists of 15 residues. CDR3 protein: CASKGLAGAGGEQFF. CDR3 DNA: TGTGCCAGCAAGGGACTAGCGGGAGCGGGCGGTGAGCAGTTCTTC.

This sequence joins TRBV19 and TRBJ1-1, with TRBD1 as a possible D gene (6 bases). The CDR3 runs to 14 residues. Germline V gene sequence: CDR1 LNHDA, CDR2 SQIVND (reference sequence). V dropped 5 bases and J dropped 5 bases, with 15 bases sitting between them. In DNA, the CDR3 is TGTGCCAGTAGTCCCGGGGGGCGCGGAACTGAAGCTTTCTTT. It is translated as CASSPGGRGTEAFF.

In this sample, this clone turned up a few times. The chain joins TRBV7-9 to TRBJ2-2; D remains ambiguous. The CDR3 totals 17 residues. Germline V gives CDR1 SEHNR, CDR2 FQNEAQ (reference sequence). Trimming left V 1 base short and J 5 bases short, with 17 bases between. The CDR3 reads CASSLVQGLRLTGELFF. Written as DNA, the CDR3 is TGTGCCAGCAGCTTAGTTCAAGGGTTGCGTTTGACCGGGGAGCTGTTTTTT.

This chain connects TRBV6-4 to TRBJ2-7; TRBD1 matches 8 bases. CDR3 size: 14 residues. The V gene end was trimmed by 7 bases and the J gene end by 3 bases; junction bases not matched to a gene: 8. Per the germline V gene, CDR1 is MRHNA and CDR2 is SNTAGT. The CDR3 bases are TGTGCCAGCACCGCCGGGACAGGTTTCTACGAGCAGTACTTC. Amino acids: CASTAGTGFYEQYF.